This T cell receptor (beta chain) is from a study of T cells after somatic rescue of genetic block. This clone was picked up one time. Sequenced by immunoSEQ multiplex PCR; TCRdb stores in-frame clones only, minus some. The sample lists 13,000 or so clones, about 69% seen once, with under 25% in the top ten. Sequencing input: peripheral blood mononuclear cells (PBMCs). This receptor was identified in a boy younger than 18.

CDR3 amino acids: CASSPKDGADQPQHF. In DNA, the CDR3 is TGTGCCAGCTCACCAAAGGACGGGGCCGATCAGCCCCAGCATTTT. The chain links TRBV18 to TRBJ1-5; possible D gene TRBD1, 5 bases. The ends were cut back, 2 bases at V and 5 bases at J, with 13 bases in the middle. CDR3 size: 15 residues. CDR1 KGHSH and CDR2 LQKENI come from the germline V gene.